This T cell receptor (beta chain) was profiled in a study of blood T cell repertoires in COVID-19. Study summary: Spain, Italy and the United States supplied samples that represented acute and convalescent COVID-19. The analysed material was cDNA or gDNA that came from T cells, B-cell-depleted T cells, or PBMCs.

V shed 5 bases and J shed 1 base, with 11 bases lying between them. The germline CDR1 and CDR2 sequences are SEHNR and FQNEAQ (reference sequence). CDR3 length: 14 residues. Source study methods: Nucleated cell number was recorded as an estimate derived from reference gene primer amplification. Profiled with immunoSEQ multiplex PCR; TCRdb holds only in-frame clones, not every one. That table supplies the V and J calls and clone size; D and trimming were determined from the DNA. Among some 110,000 clones, more than 75% were seen once, and the ten largest hold almost 4.5%. Material for sequencing was peripheral blood. The chain recombines TRBV7-9 with TRBJ2-5; tentatively, D is TRBD1 (7 bases). The source of this sequence is a man aged 35 to 55 with acute or convalescent COVID-19. The CDR3 DNA reads as TGTGCCAGCAGCCCGGGGGACAGCCAAGAGACCCAGTACTTC. This encodes CASSPGDSQETQYF.